This is a list of T cell receptor beta chains from one sample in a study of PD-1 blockade in classical Hodgkin lymphoma. Profiling relied on immunoSEQ multiplex PCR, and the TCRdb table lists in-frame clones only, not all of them. The profile shows about 110,000 clones, 80% to 90% of them singletons. Specimen: peripheral blood mononuclear cells (PBMCs), collected before the second cycle of nivolumab. These receptors were collected from a human donor with classical Hodgkin lymphoma. Each CDR3 is given with its conserved first and last residue. A D gene is named only where the DNA matches it firmly. Expanded clones are given a class, and other clones once, few, many or no size at all.

>TRBJ2-2|.|.|TRBV2
TGTGCCAGCAGTGTGCGGGAGCTGTTTTTT
CASSVRELFF
>TRBJ2-1|.|.|TRBV4-1
TGCGCCAGCAGCCAAGGATCAAGGGGGTCCTACAATGAGCAGTTCTTC
CASSQGSRGSYNEQFF
>TRBJ2-7|.|.|TRBV28
TGTGCCAGCAGTACCGGCGCCGAGCAGTACTTC
CASSTGAEQYF
>TRBJ2-7|.|.|TRBV4-3
TGCGCCAGCAGCCAAGAAGGGCGTTCCAGCCTTCCCGAGCAGTACTTC
CASSQEGRSSLPEQYF
>TRBJ2-7|.|.|TRBV14
TGTGCCAGCAGCCAAGCAGGGGGGGACTACGAGCAGTACTTC
CASSQAGGDYEQYF
>TRBJ1-2|.|.|TRBV27
TGTGCCAGCAGCGAGGGGACTGAAGTCTATGGCTACACCTTC
CASSEGTEVYGYTF
>TRBJ1-4|.|.|TRBV7-9
TGTGCCAGCAGCTTAGAGGGTGCTAATGAAAAACTGTTTTTT
CASSLEGANEKLFF
>TRBJ1-1|.|.|TRBV7-6
TGTGCCAGCAGCTTAGTTGACTCTGAAGCTTTCTTT
CASSLVDSEAFF
>TRBJ1-5|.|TRBD1|TRBV9
TGTGCCAGCAGCGTGGGACAGGGGTTCGGTCAGCCCCAGCATTTT
CASSVGQGFGQPQHF
>TRBJ2-7|once|.|TRBV4-1
TGCGCCAGCAGCCAAGAGATGGACAGACTAGGTTCTTCCTACGAGCAGTACTTC
CASSQEMDRLGSSYEQYF
>TRBJ1-6|.|.|TRBV30
TGTGCCTGGAGTGTGGGGGAGGATTCACCCCTCCACTTT
CAWSVGEDSPLHF
>TRBJ2-1|.|.|TRBV11-2
TGTGCCAGCACCTGGTACAATGAGCAGTTCTTC
CASTWYNEQFF
>TRBJ2-2|.|.|TRBV7-8
TGTGCCAGCAAGTCCTCCCGCCCCGGGGAGCTGTTTTTT
CASKSSRPGELFF
>TRBJ2-2|.|.|TRBV7-2
TGTGCCAGCAGCTTGTCTAGGGGCTGGAACACCGGGGAGCTGTTTTTT
CASSLSRGWNTGELFF
>TRBJ2-1|.|.|TRBV19
TGTGCCAGTAGTATAAAACTAGCTGCTAATGAGCAGTTCTTC
CASSIKLAANEQFF
>TRBJ1-1|.|.|TRBV30
TGTGCCTGGAGTAAAACATCACCCTATGAAGCTTTCTTT
CAWSKTSPYEAFF
>TRBJ2-3|.|.|TRBV5-6
TGTGCCAGCACCACTATGACTAGCACAGATACGCAGTATTTT
CASTTMTSTDTQYF
>TRBJ2-6|.|.|TRBV5-4
TGTGCCAGCAGCTTGGAAGGTGGTGGCAACGTCCTGACTTTC
CASSLEGGGNVLTF
>TRBJ2-5|.|.|TRBV28
TGTGCCACCGCCCCCGGTGGGGGTCGTAAGACCCAGTACTTC
CATAPGGGRKTQYF
>TRBJ2-7|.|.|TRBV7-8
TGTGCCAGCAGCTTAGGTAGGATAGCCTACGAGCAGTACTTC
CASSLGRIAYEQYF